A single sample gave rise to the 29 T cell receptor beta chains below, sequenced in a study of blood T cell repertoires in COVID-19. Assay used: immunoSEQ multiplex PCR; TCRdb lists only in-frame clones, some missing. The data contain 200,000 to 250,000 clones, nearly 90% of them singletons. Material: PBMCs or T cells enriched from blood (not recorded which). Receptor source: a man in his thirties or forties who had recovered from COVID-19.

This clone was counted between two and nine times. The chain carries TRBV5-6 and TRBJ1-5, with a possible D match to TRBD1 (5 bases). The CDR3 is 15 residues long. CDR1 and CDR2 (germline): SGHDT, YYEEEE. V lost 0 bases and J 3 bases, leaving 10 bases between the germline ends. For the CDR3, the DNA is TGTGCCAGCAGCTTGGGCGGGGCACCCAATCAGCCCCAGCATTTT. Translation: CASSLGGAPNQPQHF.

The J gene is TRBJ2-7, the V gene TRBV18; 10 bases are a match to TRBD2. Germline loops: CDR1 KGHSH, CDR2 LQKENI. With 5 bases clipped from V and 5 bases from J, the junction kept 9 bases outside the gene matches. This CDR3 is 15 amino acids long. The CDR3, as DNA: TGTGCCAGCTCAACCTCTAGCGGGAGTTTCAACGAGCAGTACTTC. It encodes CASSTSSGSFNEQYF.

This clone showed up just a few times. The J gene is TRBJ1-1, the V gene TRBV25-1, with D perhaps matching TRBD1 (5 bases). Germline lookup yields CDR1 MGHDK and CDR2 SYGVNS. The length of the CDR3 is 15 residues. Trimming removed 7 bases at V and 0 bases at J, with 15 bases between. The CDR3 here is CASTFPGGLNTEAFF. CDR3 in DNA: TGTGCCAGCACCTTCCCCGGGGGGTTGAACACTGAAGCTTTCTTT. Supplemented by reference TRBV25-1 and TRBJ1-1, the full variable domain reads EADIYQTPRYLVIGTGKKITLECSQTMGHDKMYWYQQDPGMELHLIHYSYGVNSTEKGDLSSESTVSRIRTEHFPLTLESARPSHTSQYLCASTFPGGLNTEAFFGQGTRLTVV.

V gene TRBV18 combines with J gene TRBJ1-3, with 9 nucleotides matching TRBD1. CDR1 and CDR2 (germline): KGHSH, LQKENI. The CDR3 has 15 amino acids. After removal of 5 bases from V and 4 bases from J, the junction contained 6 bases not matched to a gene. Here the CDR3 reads CASSTPGTGGNTIYF. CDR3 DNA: TGTGCCAGCTCAACCCCAGGGACAGGGGGAAACACCATATATTTT.

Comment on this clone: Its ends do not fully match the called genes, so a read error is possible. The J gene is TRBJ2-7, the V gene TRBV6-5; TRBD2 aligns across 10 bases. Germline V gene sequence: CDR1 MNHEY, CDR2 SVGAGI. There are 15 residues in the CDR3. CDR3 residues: CASSNSAGGAYEQYF. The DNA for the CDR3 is TGTGCCAGCAGTAACTCAGCGGGGGGGGCCTACGAGCAGTACTTC.

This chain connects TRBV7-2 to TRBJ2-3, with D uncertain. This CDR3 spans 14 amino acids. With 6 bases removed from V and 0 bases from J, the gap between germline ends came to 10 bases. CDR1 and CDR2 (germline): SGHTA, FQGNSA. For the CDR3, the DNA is TGTGCCAGCAGGTCTTCCCTTAGCACAGATACGCAGTATTTT. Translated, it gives CASRSSLSTDTQYF.

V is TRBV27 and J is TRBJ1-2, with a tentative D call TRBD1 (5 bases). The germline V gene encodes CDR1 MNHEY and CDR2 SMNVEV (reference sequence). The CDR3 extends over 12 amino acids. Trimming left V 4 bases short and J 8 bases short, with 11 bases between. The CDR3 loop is CASSSQGRGYTF. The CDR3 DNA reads TGTGCCAGCAGTTCCCAGGGAAGAGGCTACACCTTC.

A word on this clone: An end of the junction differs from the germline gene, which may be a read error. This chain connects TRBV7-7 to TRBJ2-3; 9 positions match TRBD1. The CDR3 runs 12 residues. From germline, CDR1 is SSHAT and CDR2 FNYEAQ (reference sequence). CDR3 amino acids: CASSPGQGLPYF. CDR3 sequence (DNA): TGTGCTAGCAGCCCGGGACAGGGATTACCGTATTTT.

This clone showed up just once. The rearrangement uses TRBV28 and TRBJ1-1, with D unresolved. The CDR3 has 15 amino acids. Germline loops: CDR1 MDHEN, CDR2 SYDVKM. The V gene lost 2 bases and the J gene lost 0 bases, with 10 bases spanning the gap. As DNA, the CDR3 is TGTGCCAGCAGTTTACGAAGACTGTTGAACACTGAAGCTTTCTTT. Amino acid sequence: CASSLRRLLNTEAFF.

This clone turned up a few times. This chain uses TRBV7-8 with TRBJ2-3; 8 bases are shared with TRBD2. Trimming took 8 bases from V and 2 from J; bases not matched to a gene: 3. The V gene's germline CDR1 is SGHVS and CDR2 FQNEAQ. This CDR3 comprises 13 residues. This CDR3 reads CASGGGNTDTQYF. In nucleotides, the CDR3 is TGTGCCAGCGGCGGGGGGAACACAGATACGCAGTATTTT. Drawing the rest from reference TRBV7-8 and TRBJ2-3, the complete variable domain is GAGVSQSPRYKVAKRGQDVALRCDPISGHVSLFWYQQALGQGPEFLTYFQNEAQLDKSGLPSDRFFAERPEGSVSTLKIQRTQQEDSAVYLCASGGGNTDTQYFGPGTRLTVL.

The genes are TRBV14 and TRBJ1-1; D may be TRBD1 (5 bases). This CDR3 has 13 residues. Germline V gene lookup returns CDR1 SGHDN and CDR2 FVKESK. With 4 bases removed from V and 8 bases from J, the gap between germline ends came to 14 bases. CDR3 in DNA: TGTGCCAGCAGCCGCCAACCCCGGACAGAAGCTTTCTTT. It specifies CASSRQPRTEAFF.

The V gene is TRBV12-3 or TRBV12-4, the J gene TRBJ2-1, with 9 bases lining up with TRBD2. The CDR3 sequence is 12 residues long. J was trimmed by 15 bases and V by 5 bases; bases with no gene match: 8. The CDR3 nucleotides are TGTGCCAGCAGTACATCTAGCGGGATGGCGTTCTTC. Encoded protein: CASSTSSGMAFF.

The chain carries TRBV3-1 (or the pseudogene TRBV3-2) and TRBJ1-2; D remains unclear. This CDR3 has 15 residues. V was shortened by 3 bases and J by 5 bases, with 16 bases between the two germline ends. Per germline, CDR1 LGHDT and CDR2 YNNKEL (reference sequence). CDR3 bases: TGTGCCAGCAGCCAGTTAAGGGTCACGGGATATGGCTACACCTTC. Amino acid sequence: CASSQLRVTGYGYTF.

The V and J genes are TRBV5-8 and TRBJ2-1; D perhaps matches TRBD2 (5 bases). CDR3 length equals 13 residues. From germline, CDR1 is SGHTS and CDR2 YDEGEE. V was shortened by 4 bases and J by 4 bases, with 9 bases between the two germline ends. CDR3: CASSPGSYNEQFF. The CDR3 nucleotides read TGTGCCAGCAGCCCGGGGAGTTACAATGAGCAGTTCTTC.

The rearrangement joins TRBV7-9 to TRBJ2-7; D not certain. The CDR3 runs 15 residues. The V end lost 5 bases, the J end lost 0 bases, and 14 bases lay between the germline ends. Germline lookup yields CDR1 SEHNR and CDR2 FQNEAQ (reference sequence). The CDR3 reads CASSPSRHVSYEQYF. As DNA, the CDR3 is TGTGCCAGCAGCCCCTCCCGACACGTCTCCTACGAGCAGTACTTC.

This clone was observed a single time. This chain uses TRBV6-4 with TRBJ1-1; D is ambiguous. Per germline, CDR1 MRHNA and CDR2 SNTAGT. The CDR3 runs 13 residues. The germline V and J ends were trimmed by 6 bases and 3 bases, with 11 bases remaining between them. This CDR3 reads CASSAAEHTEAFF. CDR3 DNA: TGTGCCAGCAGCGCAGCGGAGCACACTGAAGCTTTCTTT.

The CDR3 reads CASSVRGLAKRDTQYF. The CDR3 DNA reads TGTGCCAGCAGCGTAAGGGGACTAGCGAAAAGAGATACGCAGTATTTT. This rearrangement joins TRBV9 to TRBJ2-3, with TRBD2 identical over 10 bases. The CDR3 covers 16 residues. J lost 5 bases, V lost 1 base, and 7 bases had no gene match. Germline lookup yields CDR1 SGDLS and CDR2 YYNGEE.

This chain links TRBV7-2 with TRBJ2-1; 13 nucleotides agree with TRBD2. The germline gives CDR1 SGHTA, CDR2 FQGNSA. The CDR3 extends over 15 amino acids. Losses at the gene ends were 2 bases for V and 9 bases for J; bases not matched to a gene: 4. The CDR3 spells CASSLQRLAGGEQFF. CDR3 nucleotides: TGTGCCAGCAGCTTACAGCGACTAGCGGGAGGTGAGCAGTTCTTC.

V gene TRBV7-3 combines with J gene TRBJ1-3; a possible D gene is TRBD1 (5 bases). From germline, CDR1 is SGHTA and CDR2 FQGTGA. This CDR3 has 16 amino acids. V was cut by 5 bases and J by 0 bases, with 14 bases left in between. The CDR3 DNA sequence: TGTGCCAGCAGCCCGGGACTTCCACTCTCTGGAAACACCATATATTTT. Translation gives CASSPGLPLSGNTIYF.

CDR3 amino acids: CASSIRSSSEQFF. The CDR3 DNA is TGTGCCAGTAGTATCCGTAGTAGCTCCGAGCAGTTCTTC. This chain joins TRBV19 and TRBJ2-1; D ambiguous. Deletions cut 3 bases from V and 10 bases from J, with 13 bases between. The CDR3 contains 13 residues. CDR1 is LNHDA, CDR2 SQIVND, per germline (reference sequence).

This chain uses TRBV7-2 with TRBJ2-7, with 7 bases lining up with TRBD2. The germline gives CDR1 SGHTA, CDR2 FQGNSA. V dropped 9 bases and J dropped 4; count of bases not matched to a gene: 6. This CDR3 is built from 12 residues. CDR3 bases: TGTGCCAGTGGGGGGGTAGGGTACGAGCAGTACTTC. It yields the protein CASGGVGYEQYF. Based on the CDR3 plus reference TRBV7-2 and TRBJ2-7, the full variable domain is GAGVSQSPSNKVTEKGKDVELRCDPISGHTALYWYRQSLGQGLEFLIYFQGNSAPDKSGLPSDRFSAERTGGSVSTLTIQRTQQEDSAVYLCASGGVGYEQYFGPGTRLTVT.

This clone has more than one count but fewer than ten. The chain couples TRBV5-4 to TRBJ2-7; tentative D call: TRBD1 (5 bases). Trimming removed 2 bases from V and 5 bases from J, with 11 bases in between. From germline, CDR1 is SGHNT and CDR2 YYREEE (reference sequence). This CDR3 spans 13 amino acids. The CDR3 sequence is CASSLRLGDEQYF. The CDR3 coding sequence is TGTGCCAGCAGCTTACGTCTAGGGGACGAGCAGTACTTC. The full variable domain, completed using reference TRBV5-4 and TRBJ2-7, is ETGVTQSPTHLIKTRGQQVTLRCSSQSGHNTVSWYQQALGQGPQFIFQYYREEENGRGNFPPRFSGLQFPNYSSELNVNALELDDSALYLCASSLRLGDEQYFGPGTRLTVT.

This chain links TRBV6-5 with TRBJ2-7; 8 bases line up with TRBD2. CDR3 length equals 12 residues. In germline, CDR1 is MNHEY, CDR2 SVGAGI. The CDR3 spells CASGGGQREQYF. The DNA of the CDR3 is TGTGCTTCCGGGGGGGGCCAGCGGGAGCAGTACTTC.

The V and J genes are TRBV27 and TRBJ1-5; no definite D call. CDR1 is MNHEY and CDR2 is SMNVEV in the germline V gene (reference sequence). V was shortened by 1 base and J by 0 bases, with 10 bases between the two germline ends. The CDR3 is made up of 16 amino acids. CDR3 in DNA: TGTGCCAGCAGTTTATTCTCCAGTATTAGCAATCAGCCCCAGCATTTT. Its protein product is CASSLFSSISNQPQHF.

The CDR3 loop is CASRKGVENTEAFF. As DNA, the CDR3 is TGTGCCAGCAGAAAAGGGGTTGAGAACACTGAAGCTTTCTTT. The rearrangement uses TRBV2 and TRBJ1-1, with D maybe TRBD1 (5 bases). Trimming shortened V by 6 bases and J by 1 base, and 12 bases separated the two germline ends. Germline V CDR1 and CDR2: SNHLY, FYNNEI. The CDR3 covers 14 residues.

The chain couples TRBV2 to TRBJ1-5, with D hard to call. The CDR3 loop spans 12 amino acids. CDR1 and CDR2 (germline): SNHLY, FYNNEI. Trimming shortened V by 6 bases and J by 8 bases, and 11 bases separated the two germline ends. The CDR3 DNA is TGTGCCAGCAGGGAAACCGCGAAGCCCCAGCATTTT. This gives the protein CASRETAKPQHF.

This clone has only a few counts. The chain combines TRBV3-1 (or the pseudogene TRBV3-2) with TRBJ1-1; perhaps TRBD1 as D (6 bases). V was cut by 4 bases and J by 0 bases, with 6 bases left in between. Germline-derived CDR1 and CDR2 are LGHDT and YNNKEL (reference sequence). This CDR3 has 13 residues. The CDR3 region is CASSRTVNTEAFF. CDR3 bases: TGTGCCAGCAGCCGGACAGTGAACACTGAAGCTTTCTTT.

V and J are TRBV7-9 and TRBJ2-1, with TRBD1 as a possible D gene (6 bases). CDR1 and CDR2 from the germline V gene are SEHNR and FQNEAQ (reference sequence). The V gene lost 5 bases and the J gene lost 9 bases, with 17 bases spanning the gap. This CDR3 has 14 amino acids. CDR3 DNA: TGTGCCAGCAGCCCATATGGACAGATTAGTGAGCAGTTCTTC. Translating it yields CASSPYGQISEQFF.

Here the CDR3 reads CASSLALSTNEKLFF. CDR3 nucleotide sequence: TGTGCCAGCAGCTTAGCTCTGTCAACTAATGAAAAACTGTTTTTT. The chain combines TRBV7-2 with TRBJ1-4; no definite D call. Germline CDR1 reads SGHTA; CDR2 reads FQGNSA. Trimming left V 0 bases short and J 0 bases short, with 5 bases between. The length of the CDR3 is 15 residues.